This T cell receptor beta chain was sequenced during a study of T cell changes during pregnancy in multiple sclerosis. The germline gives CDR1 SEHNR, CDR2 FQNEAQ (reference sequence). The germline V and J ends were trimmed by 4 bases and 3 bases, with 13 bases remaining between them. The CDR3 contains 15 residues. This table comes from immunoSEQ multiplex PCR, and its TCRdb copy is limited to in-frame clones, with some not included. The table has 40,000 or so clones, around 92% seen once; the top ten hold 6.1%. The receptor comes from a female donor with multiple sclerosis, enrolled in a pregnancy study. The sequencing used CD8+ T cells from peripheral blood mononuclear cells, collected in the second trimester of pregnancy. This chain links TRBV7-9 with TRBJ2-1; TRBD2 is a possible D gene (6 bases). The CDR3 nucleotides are TGTGCCAGCAGCTCACCCGGGGGTCTCTACAATGAGCAGTTCTTC. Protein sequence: CASSSPGGLYNEQFF.